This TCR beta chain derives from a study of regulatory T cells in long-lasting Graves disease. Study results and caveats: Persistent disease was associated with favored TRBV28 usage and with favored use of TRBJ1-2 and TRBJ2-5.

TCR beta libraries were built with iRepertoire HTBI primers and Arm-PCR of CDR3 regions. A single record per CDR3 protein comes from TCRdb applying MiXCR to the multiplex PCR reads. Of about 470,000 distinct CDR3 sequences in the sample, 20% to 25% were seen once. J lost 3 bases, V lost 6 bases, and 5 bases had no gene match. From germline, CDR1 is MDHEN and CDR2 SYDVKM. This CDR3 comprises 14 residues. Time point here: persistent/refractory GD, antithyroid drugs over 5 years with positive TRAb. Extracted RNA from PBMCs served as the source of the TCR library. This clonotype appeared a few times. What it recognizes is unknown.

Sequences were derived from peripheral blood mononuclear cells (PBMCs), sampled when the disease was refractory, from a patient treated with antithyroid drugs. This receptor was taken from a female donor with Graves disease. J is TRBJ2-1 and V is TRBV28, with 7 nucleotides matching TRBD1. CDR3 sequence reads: CASRVGTDYNEQFF. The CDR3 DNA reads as TGTGCCAGCAGAGTAGGGACAGACTACAATGAGCAGTTCTTC.